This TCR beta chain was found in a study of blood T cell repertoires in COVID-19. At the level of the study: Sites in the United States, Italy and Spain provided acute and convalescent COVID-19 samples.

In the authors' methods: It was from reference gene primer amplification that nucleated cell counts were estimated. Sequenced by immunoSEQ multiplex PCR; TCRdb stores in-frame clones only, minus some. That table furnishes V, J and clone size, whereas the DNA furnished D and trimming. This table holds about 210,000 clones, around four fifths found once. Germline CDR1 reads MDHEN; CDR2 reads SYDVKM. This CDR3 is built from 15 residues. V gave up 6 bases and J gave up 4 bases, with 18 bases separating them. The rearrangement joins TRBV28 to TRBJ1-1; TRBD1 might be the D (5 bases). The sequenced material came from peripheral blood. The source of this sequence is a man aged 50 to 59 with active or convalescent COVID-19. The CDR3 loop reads CASRPTGTRSTEAFF. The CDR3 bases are TGTGCCAGCAGACCTACCGGGACTAGGAGCACTGAAGCTTTCTTT.